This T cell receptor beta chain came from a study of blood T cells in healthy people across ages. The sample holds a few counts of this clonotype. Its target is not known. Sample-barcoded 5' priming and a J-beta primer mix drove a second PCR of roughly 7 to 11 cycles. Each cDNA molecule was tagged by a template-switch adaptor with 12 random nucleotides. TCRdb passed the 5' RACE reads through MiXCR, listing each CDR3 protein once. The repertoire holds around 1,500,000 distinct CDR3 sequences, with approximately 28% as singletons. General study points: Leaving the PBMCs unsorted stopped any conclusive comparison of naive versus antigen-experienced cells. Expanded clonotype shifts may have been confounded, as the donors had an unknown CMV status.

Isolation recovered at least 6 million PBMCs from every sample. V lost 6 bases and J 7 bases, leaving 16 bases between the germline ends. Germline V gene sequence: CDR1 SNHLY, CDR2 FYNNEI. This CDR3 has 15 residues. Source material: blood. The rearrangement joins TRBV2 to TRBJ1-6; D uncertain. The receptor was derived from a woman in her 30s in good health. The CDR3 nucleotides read TGTGCCAGCAGAGGAAGTAAACAGACCAATTCACCCCTCCACTTT. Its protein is CASRGSKQTNSPLHF.